The 22 T cell receptor beta chains reported below all come from one sample, sequenced in a study of blood T cell repertoires in COVID-19. Generated by immunoSEQ multiplex PCR, the TCRdb table keeps only in-frame clones and is missing some. The sample holds fewer than 450,000 clones, about 90% seen once. The source material was PBMCs or T cells enriched from blood (not recorded which). Every receptor here comes from a man in his late teens or twenties who had recovered from COVID-19.

The chain carries TRBV7-9 and TRBJ2-1, with 7 bases identical to TRBD2. In germline, CDR1 is SEHNR, CDR2 FQNEAQ (reference sequence). Trimming cost V 0 bases and J 7 bases; bases outside gene matches: 15. The CDR3 covers 18 residues. The CDR3 protein is CASSLAGGDFKSGNEQFF. The CDR3 coding sequence is TGTGCCAGCAGCTTAGCGGGAGGGGACTTTAAATCTGGGAATGAGCAGTTCTTC. The full variable domain, rest sourced from reference TRBV7-9 and TRBJ2-1, is DTGVSQNPRHKITKRGQNVTFRCDPISEHNRLYWYRQTLGQGPEFLTYFQNEAQLEKSRLLSDRFSAERPKGSFSTLEIQRTEQGDSAMYLCASSLAGGDFKSGNEQFFGPGTRLTVL.

The chain joins TRBV3-1 (or the pseudogene TRBV3-2) to TRBJ1-2; 8 bases align to TRBD1. Per germline, CDR1 LGHDT and CDR2 YNNKEL (reference sequence). The CDR3 runs to 13 residues. The J segment lost 7 bases and the V segment lost 4 bases, leaving 5 bases of the junction unmatched. CDR3 nucleotides: TGTGCCAGCAGCCCGACAGGGGAACCTGGCTACACCTTC. Its protein is CASSPTGEPGYTF.

This sequence joins TRBV27 and TRBJ1-5; D is ambiguous. The V end was cut by 6 bases, the J end by 2 bases, with 11 bases between. CDR1 MNHEY and CDR2 SMNVEV come from the germline V gene (reference sequence). This CDR3 has 14 residues. This CDR3 is CASSHRVGNQPQHF. CDR3 sequence (DNA): TGTGCCAGCAGCCATCGGGTGGGCAATCAGCCCCAGCATTTT.

V gene TRBV7-3 combines with J gene TRBJ2-1; TRBD2 agrees at 10 bases. This CDR3 is 15 amino acids long. Per germline, CDR1 SGHTA and CDR2 FQGTGA. Trimming removed 2 bases from V and 5 bases from J; junction bases left unmatched: 3. The CDR3 DNA sequence: TGTGCCAGCAGCTTAGTAGCGGGGGGCAACAATGAGCAGTTCTTC. The encoded protein is CASSLVAGGNNEQFF.

The rearrangement links TRBV9 to TRBJ2-5; D might be TRBD2 (6 bases). The CDR3 covers 14 residues. V was pared by 6 bases and J by 0 bases, with 12 bases between. CDR1 is SGDLS and CDR2 is YYNGEE in the germline V gene. The CDR3 here is CASTYSGNQETQYF. The CDR3 nucleotides are TGTGCCAGCACCTATAGCGGTAACCAAGAGACCCAGTACTTC.

This rearrangement joins TRBV27 to TRBJ1-5; 7 nucleotides match TRBD1. J gave up 0 bases and V 6 bases, and 8 bases lay outside the gene matches. Looked up from germline, CDR1 is MNHEY and CDR2 is SMNVEV (reference sequence). The CDR3 contains 16 residues. The CDR3 DNA follows: TGTGCCAGCAGACGTTCCGGGACAGATAGCAATCAGCCCCAGCATTTT. It codes for CASRRSGTDSNQPQHF.

The CDR3 here is CATSDRTSHYEQYF. CDR3 nucleotide sequence: TGTGCCACCAGTGATAGGACTAGCCACTACGAGCAGTACTTC. The V gene is TRBV24-1, the J gene TRBJ2-7, with 8 bases identical to TRBD2. Trimming removed 3 bases from V and 3 bases from J; junction bases left unmatched: 3. Germline CDR1 is KGHDR and CDR2 is SFDVKD. CDR3 length: 14 residues.

This clone was seen once. This chain uses TRBV13 with TRBJ1-4, with D maybe TRBD1 (6 bases). Deletions cut 1 base from V and 8 bases from J, with 8 bases between. The CDR3 spans 13 residues. Germline-derived CDR1 and CDR2 are PRHDT and FYEKMQ (reference sequence). CDR3 region: CASSLATGEKLFF. DNA for the CDR3: TGTGCCAGCAGCTTAGCCACAGGGGAAAAACTGTTTTTT.

The V and J genes are TRBV6-1 and TRBJ1-1; 7 bases fit TRBD1. Trimming removed 2 bases from V and 10 bases from J; junction bases left unmatched: 4. Per germline, CDR1 MNHNS and CDR2 SASEGT. The CDR3 spans 12 residues. The CDR3 DNA follows: TGTGCCAGCAGTGAAAGGGGGCTTGGAGCTTTCTTT. It is translated as CASSERGLGAFF.

The genes are TRBV3-1 (or the pseudogene TRBV3-2) and TRBJ1-4, with D unresolved. V lost 0 bases, J lost 5 bases, and 4 bases lay in between. Per the germline V gene, CDR1 is LGHDT and CDR2 is YNNKEL (reference sequence). The CDR3 extends over 13 amino acids. DNA of the CDR3: TGTGCCAGCAGCCAAGAAACAAATGAAAAACTGTTTTTT. Its protein product is CASSQETNEKLFF.

The chain joins TRBV6-1 to TRBJ2-1; D not certain. V lost 3 bases to trimming and J lost 1 base, with 10 bases between them. Germline CDR1 and CDR2: MNHNS and SASEGT. This CDR3 is 15 amino acids long. CDR3 sequence: CASSEMQASYNEQFF. The CDR3, as DNA: TGTGCCAGCAGTGAGATGCAGGCATCCTACAATGAGCAGTTCTTC.

This clone was recorded only once. V is TRBV27 and J is TRBJ2-5, with D possibly TRBD2 on 7 matching bases. The CDR3 consists of 18 residues. CDR1 MNHEY and CDR2 SMNVEV come from the germline V gene (reference sequence). The V and J ends lost 5 bases and 5 bases respectively, with 27 bases between them. In DNA, the CDR3 is TGTGCCAGCAGTCCCTTTTACGGGGGGCAGGGAGAGGCGGAGACCCAGTACTTC. Translating gives CASSPFYGGQGEAETQYF.

The CDR3 loop is CASSFEGWHGYTF. CDR3 nucleotides: TGTGCCAGCAGCTTTGAGGGCTGGCATGGCTACACCTTC. The genes are TRBV28 and TRBJ1-2, with no clear D. The germline CDR1 and CDR2 sequences are MDHEN and SYDVKM. V dropped 6 bases and J dropped 6 bases, with 14 bases sitting between them. This CDR3 is built from 13 residues.

This chain joins TRBV4-1 and TRBJ1-6, with D tentatively TRBD1 (5 bases). Germline V gene data show CDR1 as MGHRA and CDR2 as YSYEKL. The CDR3 spans 17 residues. V gave up 0 bases and J gave up 5 bases, with 14 bases separating them. This chain's CDR3 is CASSQEGPGRDNSPLHF. As DNA, the CDR3 is TGCGCCAGCAGCCAAGAAGGTCCAGGGAGGGATAATTCACCCCTCCACTTT.

This clone was seen only a few times. J is TRBJ2-1 and V is TRBV6-5; TRBD2 agrees at 7 bases. Trimming removed 6 bases from V and 6 bases from J; junction bases left unmatched: 8. Per the germline V gene, CDR1 is MNHEY and CDR2 is SVGAGI. CDR3 length: 14 amino acids. CDR3 amino acids: CASRKGGEGNEQFF. The CDR3 coding sequence is TGTGCCAGCAGAAAGGGAGGGGAGGGCAATGAGCAGTTCTTC.

The V call is TRBV15, the J call TRBJ2-2; D may be TRBD1 (6 bases). Germline V gene lookup returns CDR1 LNHNV and CDR2 YYDKDF (reference sequence). Trimming removed 6 bases at V and 1 base at J, with 15 bases between. The CDR3 is 16 residues long. As DNA, the CDR3 is TGTGCCACCAGGATAACCGGGACATTGAACACCGGGGAGCTGTTTTTT. The encoded protein is CATRITGTLNTGELFF.

This clone has just one count. The chain has TRBV7-2 and TRBJ2-1; 7 positions match TRBD2. The trim removed 5 bases at V and 8 bases at J, leaving 12 bases unmatched. There are 15 residues in the CDR3. The V gene's germline CDR1 is SGHTA and CDR2 FQGNSA. CDR3 protein: CASSPGGAGADEQFF. In DNA form, the CDR3 reads TGTGCCAGCAGCCCGGGTGGGGCGGGAGCGGATGAGCAGTTCTTC.

The rearrangement uses TRBV5-4 and TRBJ1-5; D is ambiguous. CDR1 is SGHNT and CDR2 is YYREEE in the germline V gene (reference sequence). Trimming removed 9 bases from V and 2 bases from J, with 18 bases in between. There are 15 residues in the CDR3. The CDR3 sequence is CAKGGSAGRNQPQHF. The CDR3 coding sequence is TGTGCCAAAGGAGGGTCTGCCGGGCGCAATCAGCCCCAGCATTTT.

The genes are TRBV28 and TRBJ2-2; D unclear. In germline, CDR1 is MDHEN, CDR2 SYDVKM. The CDR3 extends over 13 amino acids. V was clipped by 5 bases and J by 6 bases, with 10 bases between them. The CDR3 coding sequence is TGTGCCAGCAGTCTCCTTGAGGCCGGGGAGCTGTTTTTT. The encoded protein is CASSLLEAGELFF.

This chain uses TRBV28 with TRBJ2-7, with D tentatively TRBD1 (6 bases). The length of the CDR3 is 14 residues. The germline V and J ends were trimmed by 0 bases and 4 bases, with 10 bases remaining between them. In germline, CDR1 is MDHEN, CDR2 SYDVKM. The CDR3 coding sequence is TGTGCCAGCAGTTTATGGGGGGCGGTATACGAGCAGTACTTC. It encodes CASSLWGAVYEQYF.

The rearrangement uses TRBV27 and TRBJ1-4, with 9 bases lining up with TRBD1. Germline trimming cut 2 bases from V and 10 bases from J; bases unmatched to any gene: 11. Per germline, CDR1 MNHEY and CDR2 SMNVEV (reference sequence). The CDR3 loop spans 16 amino acids. CDR3 sequence: CASSLAGQGELGKLFF. CDR3 DNA: TGTGCCAGCAGTTTAGCGGGACAGGGTGAGCTTGGAAAACTGTTTTTT.

This CDR3 reads CASSAGQPSGNTIYF. Written as DNA, the CDR3 is TGCGCCAGCAGCGCGGGACAGCCCTCTGGAAACACCATATATTTT. The V and J genes are TRBV5-1 and TRBJ1-3, with 7 bases aligning to TRBD1. CDR1 and CDR2 (germline): SGHRS, YFSETQ. CDR3 length equals 15 residues. Losses at the gene ends were 4 bases for V and 0 bases for J; bases not matched to a gene: 4.